The rows below give T cell receptor beta chains drawn from one sample of a study of blood T cells in healthy people across ages. TCRdb reprocessed the 5' RACE reads via MiXCR and lists one record per CDR3 protein. The sample has 550,000 to 750,000 distinct CDR3 sequences, around 20% seen once. Sequenced sample: blood. The source is a man in his 70s in good health. CDR3s include the opening cysteine and the closing phenylalanine or tryptophan. Fields, in order: CDR3 DNA, CDR3 protein, V gene, D gene, clone size, J gene. A D gene is named only where the DNA matches it firmly. Clone size is given for some rows only: seen once, a few or many times, or a class if the clone is expanded.

TGTGCCAGCAGCCTATCTAGAAACACCGGGGAGCTGTTTTTT | CASSLSRNTGELFF | TRBV12-3/TRBV12-4 | - | - | TRBJ2-2
TGTGCCAGCAGTTACTCGGTGGGGTACGGGTTCGAACAGTACTTC | CASSYSVGYGFEQYF | TRBV6-5 | - | few | TRBJ2-7
TGTGCCAGCAGCCCCCTAGGACAGGGCGGAGAGACCCAGTACTTC | CASSPLGQGGETQYF | TRBV7-3 | TRBD1 | - | TRBJ2-5
TGTGCCGCTTCACAGGGTTGGAACACCGGGGAGCTGTTTTTT | CAASQGWNTGELFF | TRBV9 | - | few | TRBJ2-2
TGTGCCAGCAGTGACTTAGGGTTCCTCACAGATACGCAGTATTTT | CASSDLGFLTDTQYF | TRBV25-1 | - | - | TRBJ2-3
TGTGCCAGCAGCGTAGCGGGGGGAGTTAATGAGCAGTTCTTC | CASSVAGGVNEQFF | TRBV9 | TRBD2 | few | TRBJ2-1
TGTGCCAGCAGCACTGGACAGAGCAGCTCTGGGGCCAACGTCCTGACTTTC | CASSTGQSSSGANVLTF | TRBV11-2 | - | few | TRBJ2-6
TGTGCCAGCAGTTTCAGTCTAGCGGGACCTTCCACAGATACGCAGTATTTT | CASSFSLAGPSTDTQYF | TRBV6-2/TRBV6-3 | TRBD2 | - | TRBJ2-3
TGTGCCAGCAGGACGGTGAGGGTTTCCAACACCGGGGAGCTGTTTTTT | CASRTVRVSNTGELFF | TRBV6-2/TRBV6-3 | - | few | TRBJ2-2
TGTGCCAGCAGAGAACCGGGACAGGCTTTGGAGCAGTTCTTC | CASREPGQALEQFF | TRBV12-3/TRBV12-4 | TRBD1 | - | TRBJ2-1
TGCAGTGCCGGGGGGGCTAGCGGCGAGACCCAGTACTTC | CSAGGASGETQYF | TRBV20-1 | TRBD2 | few | TRBJ2-5
TGCAGTGCTAGACCGTTAGCGGGAGGAGTCTACGAGCAGTACTTC | CSARPLAGGVYEQYF | TRBV20-1 | TRBD2 | - | TRBJ2-7
TGTGCCAGCAGCTCCCTAACCGGACAGGGGGCTGTGGGGACCCAGTACTTC | CASSSLTGQGAVGTQYF | TRBV7-2 | TRBD1 | few | TRBJ2-5
TGCAGTGCTAGACTTAGCGGGCTCAGCACAGATACGCAGTATTTT | CSARLSGLSTDTQYF | TRBV20-1 | TRBD2 | few | TRBJ2-3
TGTGCCACCAGTAAAACCGGGACTAGCGGATACAATGAGCAGTTCTTC | CATSKTGTSGYNEQFF | TRBV15 | TRBD2 | many | TRBJ2-1
TGCAGTGCTAGCGGGTTAGGAGAGACCCAGTACTTC | CSASGLGETQYF | TRBV20-1 | - | - | TRBJ2-5
TGTGCCAGCAGCTTCGGACAGGGGGCCGGGACCCAGTACTTC | CASSFGQGAGTQYF | TRBV7-9 | TRBD1 | few | TRBJ2-5
TGCGCCAGCAGCCAAGGGGGTCCCCCCGGGGAGCTGTTTTTT | CASSQGGPPGELFF | TRBV4-3 | - | - | TRBJ2-2
TGTGCCAGCAGTGATCCGGGGGGGGGTCCCGACTCCTACGAGCAGTACTTC | CASSDPGGGPDSYEQYF | TRBV2 | TRBD2 | once | TRBJ2-7
TGCAGTGCTAGAGAGACAAGCTCTGGAAACACCATATATTTT | CSARETSSGNTIYF | TRBV20-1 | - | few | TRBJ1-3
TGCAGTGCTGAGAAGGACAGCACAGATACGCAGTATTTT | CSAEKDSTDTQYF | TRBV20-1 | - | many | TRBJ2-3
TGTGCCAGCAGGGGTTCTAGCGTCGCTAGCACAGATACGCAGTATTTT | CASRGSSVASTDTQYF | TRBV2 | - | few | TRBJ2-3
TGTGCCAGCAGCCAGACAGGGGGGTACAATGAGCAGTTCTTC | CASSQTGGYNEQFF | TRBV28 | TRBD1 | - | TRBJ2-1
TGTGCCAGCTCACTCCGGACTAGCGTAGATGAGCAGTTCTTC | CASSLRTSVDEQFF | TRBV18 | TRBD2 | - | TRBJ2-1
TGTGCCAGCAGTTACTCGGAGGGAGGTACCGGGGAGCTGTTTTTT | CASSYSEGGTGELFF | TRBV6-2/TRBV6-3 | - | few | TRBJ2-2
TGTGCCAGCAGCTTCAACACCGGGGAGCTGTTTTTT | CASSFNTGELFF | TRBV7-3 | - | many | TRBJ2-2
TGCGCCAGCAGCTTGGGGACAGGGGGGGAGTACGAGCAGTACTTC | CASSLGTGGEYEQYF | TRBV5-1 | TRBD1 | - | TRBJ2-7
TGTGCCAGCAGCGTAGAGGGGCTCGGGGAGCAGTACTTC | CASSVEGLGEQYF | TRBV9 | - | many | TRBJ2-5
TGTGCCAGCAGTACGGCGGGTTCGTCTAACGAGCAGTACTTC | CASSTAGSSNEQYF | TRBV28 | - | - | TRBJ2-7
TGTGCCATCAGTGAGTTGGGCCACGAGCAGTACTTC | CAISELGHEQYF | TRBV10-3 | - | many | TRBJ2-7
TGTGCCACCAGTGATACTAGCGGAAGCTCCTACAATGAGCAGTTCTTC | CATSDTSGSSYNEQFF | TRBV24-1 | TRBD2 | - | TRBJ2-1
TGCAGCGTGCCTACAGGGGTGGGATCTAGCTATGGCTACACCTTC | CSVPTGVGSSYGYTF | TRBV29-1 | TRBD1 | - | TRBJ1-2
TGTGCCAGCCCACCGACAGGGGAATTTTACGAGCAGTACTTC | CASPPTGEFYEQYF | TRBV18 | TRBD1 | - | TRBJ2-7
TGTGCCAGCAGTTTAACCCGAGATAGCAATCAGCCCCAGCATTTT | CASSLTRDSNQPQHF | TRBV28 | - | - | TRBJ1-5
TGTGCCAGCAGTACCCAGGTCAACGAGCAGTACTTC | CASSTQVNEQYF | TRBV6-2/TRBV6-3 | - | few | TRBJ2-7
TGTGCCAGCAGCCAATGGGACCGCTACAATGAGCAGTTCTTC | CASSQWDRYNEQFF | TRBV3-1 | - | many | TRBJ2-1
TGTGCCAGCAGGCAGACCGGGACTAGCGTAGGAGAGACCCAGTACTTC | CASRQTGTSVGETQYF | TRBV6-1 | TRBD2 | many | TRBJ2-5
TGTGCCAGCAGCGACAACCCCGGGAGCCAAGAGACCCAGTACTTC | CASSDNPGSQETQYF | TRBV9 | - | - | TRBJ2-5
TGTGCCAGCAGTGAAGTGGGGTACACCGGGGAGCTGTTTTTT | CASSEVGYTGELFF | TRBV2 | - | - | TRBJ2-2
TGTGCCAGCAGCCAAGCTGGAGAGGGTCGCGAGACCCAGTACTTC | CASSQAGEGRETQYF | TRBV4-2 | - | - | TRBJ2-5
TGCAGTGCTAGAGCCCGAGGACAGGACTACGAGCAGTACTTC | CSARARGQDYEQYF | TRBV20-1 | TRBD1 | few | TRBJ2-7
TGTGCCAGCAGCCACCGGGGGGGCTACCAGCCCCAGCATTTT | CASSHRGGYQPQHF | TRBV3-1 | - | - | TRBJ1-5
TGTGCCAGCAGTTACTCGACTCTATTACATGAGCAGTTCTTC | CASSYSTLLHEQFF | TRBV6-2/TRBV6-3 | - | few | TRBJ2-1
TGCAGTGCTAGCGGGGACTACCAAGCCAAAAACATTCAGTACTTC | CSASGDYQAKNIQYF | TRBV20-1 | TRBD2 | few | TRBJ2-4
TGTGCCAGCAGCAACAGGTCGCAGACCCAGTACTTC | CASSNRSQTQYF | TRBV6-5 | - | - | TRBJ2-5
TGTGCCAGCAGTTCAGGGACAATCCCCTTTGGCGAGCAGTACTTC | CASSSGTIPFGEQYF | TRBV7-9 | - | - | TRBJ2-7
TGTGCCAGCAGCAAAGGGGGACTAGCGGGACAACAAGAGACCCAGTACTTC | CASSKGGLAGQQETQYF | TRBV11-2 | TRBD2 | few | TRBJ2-5
TGTGCCAGCACCCAAACGCTGGGAAGCTATGGCTACACCTTC | CASTQTLGSYGYTF | TRBV9 | - | few | TRBJ1-2
TGTGCCAGCAGCCCCAAGGGACTAGCGTACCACAATGAGCAGTTCTTC | CASSPKGLAYHNEQFF | TRBV7-9 | TRBD2 | few | TRBJ2-1
TGTGCCAGCAGACTTCGGACAGGCCCGCTGAACACTGAAGCTTTCTTT | CASRLRTGPLNTEAFF | TRBV6-1 | TRBD1 | - | TRBJ1-1
TGCGCCAGCAGCCAAGTCCAGGGGGCGGGAGAGCAGTACTTC | CASSQVQGAGEQYF | TRBV4-3 | TRBD1 | - | TRBJ2-7
TGTGCCAGCAGCTTAAACTTAGCGGGGGGCCTGTTCTTC | CASSLNLAGGLFF | TRBV7-2 | TRBD2 | - | TRBJ2-5
TGCAGTGCTAGAGATGGGAGACTATACAACGAGCAGTACTTC | CSARDGRLYNEQYF | TRBV20-1 | - | few | TRBJ2-7
TGTGCCAGCAGCTTCGGCCAGGGACAGGGGGGAAAGACCCAGTACTTC | CASSFGQGQGGKTQYF | TRBV5-6 | TRBD1 | - | TRBJ2-5
TGTGCCAGCAGCTGGGCAGTGAGAGAAAAACTGTTTTTT | CASSWAVREKLFF | TRBV7-2 | - | - | TRBJ1-4